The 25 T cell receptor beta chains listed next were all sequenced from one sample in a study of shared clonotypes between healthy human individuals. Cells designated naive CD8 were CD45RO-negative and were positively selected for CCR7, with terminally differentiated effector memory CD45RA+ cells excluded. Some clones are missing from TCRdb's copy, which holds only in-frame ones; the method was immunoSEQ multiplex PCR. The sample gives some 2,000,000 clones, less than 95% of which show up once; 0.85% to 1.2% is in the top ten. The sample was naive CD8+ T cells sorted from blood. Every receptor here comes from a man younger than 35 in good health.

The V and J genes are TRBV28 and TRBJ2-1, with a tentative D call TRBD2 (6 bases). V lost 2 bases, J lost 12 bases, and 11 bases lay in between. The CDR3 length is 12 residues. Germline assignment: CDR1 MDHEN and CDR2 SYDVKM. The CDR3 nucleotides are TGTGCCAGCAGTTTAAGGAGGGACCTGCAGTTCTTC. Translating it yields CASSLRRDLQFF.

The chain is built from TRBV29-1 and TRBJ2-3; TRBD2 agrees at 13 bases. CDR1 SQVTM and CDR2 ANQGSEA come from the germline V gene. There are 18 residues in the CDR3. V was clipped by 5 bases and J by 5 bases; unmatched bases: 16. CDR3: CSVHGRTGTSGVGDTQYF. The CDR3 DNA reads TGCAGCGTTCACGGCCGCACCGGGACTAGCGGGGTGGGAGATACGCAGTATTTT.

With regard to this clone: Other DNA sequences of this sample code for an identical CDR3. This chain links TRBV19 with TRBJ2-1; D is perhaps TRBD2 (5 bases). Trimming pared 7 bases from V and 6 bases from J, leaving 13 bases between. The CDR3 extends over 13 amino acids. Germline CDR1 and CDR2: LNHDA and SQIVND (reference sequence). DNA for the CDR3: TGTGCCAGTACCCCGCCAGGAGGCAATGAGCAGTTCTTC. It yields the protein CASTPPGGNEQFF.

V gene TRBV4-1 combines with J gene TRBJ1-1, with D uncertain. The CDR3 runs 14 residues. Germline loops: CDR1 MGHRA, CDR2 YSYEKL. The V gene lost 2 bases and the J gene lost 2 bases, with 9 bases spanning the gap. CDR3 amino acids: CASSQPPSNTEAFF. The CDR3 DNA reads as TGCGCCAGCAGCCAACCCCCGAGTAACACTGAAGCTTTCTTT.

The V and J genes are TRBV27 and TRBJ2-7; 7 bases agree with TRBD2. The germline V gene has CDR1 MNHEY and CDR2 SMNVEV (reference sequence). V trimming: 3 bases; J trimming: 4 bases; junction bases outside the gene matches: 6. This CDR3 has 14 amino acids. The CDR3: CASSFGSGAYEQYF. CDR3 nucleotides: TGTGCCAGCAGTTTTGGAAGCGGGGCATACGAGCAGTACTTC.

The CDR3 nucleotides read TGTGCCAGCAGTTTAAGAGAACCGGGACAGGGGTTGCAGACCCAGTACTTC. Its translation: CASSLREPGQGLQTQYF. This chain uses TRBV27 with TRBJ2-5, with TRBD1 matching over 10 bases. V lost 2 bases to trimming and J lost 6 bases; unmatched junction nucleotides: 12. Looked up from germline, CDR1 is MNHEY and CDR2 is SMNVEV (reference sequence). The CDR3 is 17 residues long.

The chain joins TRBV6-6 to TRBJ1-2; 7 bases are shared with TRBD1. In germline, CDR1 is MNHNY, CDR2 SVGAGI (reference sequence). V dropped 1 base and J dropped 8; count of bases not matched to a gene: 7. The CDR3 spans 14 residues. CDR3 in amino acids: CASSYLQNRGGYTF. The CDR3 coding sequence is TGTGCCAGCAGTTACTTACAAAACAGGGGCGGCTACACCTTC.

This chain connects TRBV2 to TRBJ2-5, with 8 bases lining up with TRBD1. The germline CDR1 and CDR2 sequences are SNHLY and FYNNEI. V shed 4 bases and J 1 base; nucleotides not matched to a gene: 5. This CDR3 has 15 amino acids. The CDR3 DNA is TGTGCCAGCAGTGGGACAGGGTGGGTCCAAGAGACCCAGTACTTC. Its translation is CASSGTGWVQETQYF.

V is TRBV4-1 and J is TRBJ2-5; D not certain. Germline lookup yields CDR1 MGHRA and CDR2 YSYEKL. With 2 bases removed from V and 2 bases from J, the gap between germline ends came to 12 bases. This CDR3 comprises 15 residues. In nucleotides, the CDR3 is TGCGCCAGCAGCCAATACCACGGTCTACAAGAGACCCAGTACTTC. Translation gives CASSQYHGLQETQYF.

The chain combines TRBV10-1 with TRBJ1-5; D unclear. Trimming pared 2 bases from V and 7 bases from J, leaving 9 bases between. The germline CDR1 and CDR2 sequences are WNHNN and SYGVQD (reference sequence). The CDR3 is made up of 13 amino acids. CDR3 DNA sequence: TGCGCCAGCAGTGAGAGATTAGGACAGCCCCAGCATTTT. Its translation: CASSERLGQPQHF.

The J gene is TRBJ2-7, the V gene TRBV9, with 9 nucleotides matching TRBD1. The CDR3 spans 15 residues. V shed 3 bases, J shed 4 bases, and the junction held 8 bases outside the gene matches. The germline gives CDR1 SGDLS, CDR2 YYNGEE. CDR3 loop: CASSATGTGTYEQYF. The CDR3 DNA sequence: TGTGCCAGCAGCGCGACCGGGACAGGGACTTACGAGCAGTACTTC.

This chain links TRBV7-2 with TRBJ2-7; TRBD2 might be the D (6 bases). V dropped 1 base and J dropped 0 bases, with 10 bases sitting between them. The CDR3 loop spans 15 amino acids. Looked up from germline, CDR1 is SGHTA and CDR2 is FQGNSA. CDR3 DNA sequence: TGTGCCAGCAGCTTAGATTGGGAGGACTCCTACGAGCAGTACTTC. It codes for CASSLDWEDSYEQYF.

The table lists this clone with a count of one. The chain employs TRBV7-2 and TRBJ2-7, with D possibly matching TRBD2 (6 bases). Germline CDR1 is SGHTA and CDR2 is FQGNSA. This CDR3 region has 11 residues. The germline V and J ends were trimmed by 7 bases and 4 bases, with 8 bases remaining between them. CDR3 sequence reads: CASTAGYEQYF. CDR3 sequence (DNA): TGTGCCAGCACCGCGGGGTACGAGCAGTACTTC.

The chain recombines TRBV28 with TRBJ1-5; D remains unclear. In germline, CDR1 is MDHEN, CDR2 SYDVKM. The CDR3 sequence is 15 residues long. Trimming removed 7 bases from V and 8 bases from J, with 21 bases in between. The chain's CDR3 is CASTHTKRAGEPQHF. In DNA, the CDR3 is TGTGCCAGCACACATACGAAAAGGGCAGGAGAGCCCCAGCATTTT. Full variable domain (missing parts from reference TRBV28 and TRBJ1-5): DVKVTQSSRYLVKRTGEKVFLECVQDMDHENMFWYRQDPGLGLRLIYFSYDVKMKEKGDIPEGYSVSREKKERFSLILESASTNQTSMYLCASTHTKRAGEPQHFGDGTRLSIL.

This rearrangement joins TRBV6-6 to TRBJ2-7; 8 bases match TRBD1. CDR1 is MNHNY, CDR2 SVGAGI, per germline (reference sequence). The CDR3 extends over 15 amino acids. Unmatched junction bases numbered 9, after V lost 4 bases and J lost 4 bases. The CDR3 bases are TGTGCCAGCAGTTGGCTCCGGGACAGGCAGTACGAGCAGTACTTC. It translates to CASSWLRDRQYEQYF.

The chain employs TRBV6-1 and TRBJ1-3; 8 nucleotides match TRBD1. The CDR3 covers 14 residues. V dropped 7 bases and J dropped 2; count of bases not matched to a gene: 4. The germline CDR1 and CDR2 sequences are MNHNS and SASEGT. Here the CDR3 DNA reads TGTGCCAGCAAGGACAGGGCGGCTGGAAACACCATATATTTT. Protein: CASKDRAAGNTIYF.

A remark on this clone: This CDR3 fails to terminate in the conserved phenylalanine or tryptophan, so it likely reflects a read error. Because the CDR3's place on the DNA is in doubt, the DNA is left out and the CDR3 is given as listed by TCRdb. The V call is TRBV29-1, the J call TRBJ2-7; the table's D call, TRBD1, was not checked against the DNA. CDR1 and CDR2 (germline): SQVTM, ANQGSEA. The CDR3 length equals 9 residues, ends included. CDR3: CSVRQGQTL.

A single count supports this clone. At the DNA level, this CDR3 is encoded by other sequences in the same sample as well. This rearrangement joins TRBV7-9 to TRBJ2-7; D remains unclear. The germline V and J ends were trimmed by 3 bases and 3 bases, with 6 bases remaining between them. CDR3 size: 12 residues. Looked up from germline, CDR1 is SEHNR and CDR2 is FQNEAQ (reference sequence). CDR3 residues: CASSFSGYEQYF. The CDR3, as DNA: TGTGCCAGCAGCTTCTCCGGCTACGAGCAGTACTTC.

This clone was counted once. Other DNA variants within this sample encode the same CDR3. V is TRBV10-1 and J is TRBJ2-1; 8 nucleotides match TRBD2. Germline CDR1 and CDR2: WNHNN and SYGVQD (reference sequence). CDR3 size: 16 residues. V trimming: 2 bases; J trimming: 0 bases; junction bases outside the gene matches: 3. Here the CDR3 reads CASSETSGSSYNEQFF. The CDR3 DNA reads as TGCGCCAGCAGTGAGACTAGCGGAAGCTCCTACAATGAGCAGTTCTTC.

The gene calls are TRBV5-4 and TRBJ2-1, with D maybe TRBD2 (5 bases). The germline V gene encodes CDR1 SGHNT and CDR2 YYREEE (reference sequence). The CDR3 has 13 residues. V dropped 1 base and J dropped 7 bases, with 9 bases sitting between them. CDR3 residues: CASSLNSGNEQFF. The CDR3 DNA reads TGTGCCAGCAGCTTGAATTCGGGGAATGAGCAGTTCTTC. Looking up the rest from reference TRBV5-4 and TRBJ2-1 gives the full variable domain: ETGVTQSPTHLIKTRGQQVTLRCSSQSGHNTVSWYQQALGQGPQFIFQYYREEENGRGNFPPRFSGLQFPNYSSELNVNALELDDSALYLCASSLNSGNEQFFGPGTRLTVL.

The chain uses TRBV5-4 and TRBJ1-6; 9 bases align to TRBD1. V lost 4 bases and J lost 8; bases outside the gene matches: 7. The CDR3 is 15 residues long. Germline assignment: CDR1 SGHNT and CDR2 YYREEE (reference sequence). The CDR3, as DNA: TGTGCCAGCAGCCCCTCGACAGGGGGGTATTCACCCCTCCACTTT. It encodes CASSPSTGGYSPLHF.

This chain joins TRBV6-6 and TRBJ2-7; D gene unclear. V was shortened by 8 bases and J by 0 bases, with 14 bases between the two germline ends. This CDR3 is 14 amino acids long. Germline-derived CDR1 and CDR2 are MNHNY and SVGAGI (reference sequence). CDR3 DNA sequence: TGTGCCAGCCACCCCGTCCCGACCTCCTACGAGCAGTACTTC. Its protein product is CASHPVPTSYEQYF.

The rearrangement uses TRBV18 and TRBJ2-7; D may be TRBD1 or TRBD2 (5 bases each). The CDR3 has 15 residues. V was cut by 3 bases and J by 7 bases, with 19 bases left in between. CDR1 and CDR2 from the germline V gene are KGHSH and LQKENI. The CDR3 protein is CASSPGPSWEWEQYF. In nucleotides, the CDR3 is TGTGCCAGCTCACCGGGACCTAGCTGGGAGTGGGAGCAGTACTTC.

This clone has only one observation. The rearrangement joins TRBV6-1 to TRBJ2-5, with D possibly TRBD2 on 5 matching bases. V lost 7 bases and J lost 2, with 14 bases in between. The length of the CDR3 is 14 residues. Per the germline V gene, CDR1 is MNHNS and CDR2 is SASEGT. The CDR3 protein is CASTSMGLQETQYF. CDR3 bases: TGTGCCAGCACTAGCATGGGCCTACAAGAGACCCAGTACTTC.

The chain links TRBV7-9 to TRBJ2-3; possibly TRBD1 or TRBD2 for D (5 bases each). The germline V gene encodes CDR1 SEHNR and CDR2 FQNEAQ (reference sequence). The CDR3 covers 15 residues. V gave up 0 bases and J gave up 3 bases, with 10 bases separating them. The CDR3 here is CASSLALGTTDTQYF. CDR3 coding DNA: TGTGCCAGCAGCTTAGCGCTGGGGACGACAGATACGCAGTATTTT.